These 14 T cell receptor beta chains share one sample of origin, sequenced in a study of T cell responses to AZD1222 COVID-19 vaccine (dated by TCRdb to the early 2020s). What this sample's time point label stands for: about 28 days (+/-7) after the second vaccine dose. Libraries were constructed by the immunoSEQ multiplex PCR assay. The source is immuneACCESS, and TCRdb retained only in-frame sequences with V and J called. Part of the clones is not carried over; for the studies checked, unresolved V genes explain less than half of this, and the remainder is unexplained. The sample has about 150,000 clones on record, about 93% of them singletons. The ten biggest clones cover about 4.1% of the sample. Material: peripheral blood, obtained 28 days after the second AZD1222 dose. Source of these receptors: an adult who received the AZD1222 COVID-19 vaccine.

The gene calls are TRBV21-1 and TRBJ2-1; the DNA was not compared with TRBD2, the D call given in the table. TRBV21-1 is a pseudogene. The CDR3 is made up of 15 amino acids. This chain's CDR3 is CASRGLAGAYNEQFF. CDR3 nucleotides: TGTGCCAGCAGGGGACTAGCGGGAGCCTACAATGAGCAGTTCTTC.

The CDR3 DNA reads as TGTGCCAGCAGCCGTTATGGGGAACTGGCTGAAGCTTTCTTT. This encodes CASSRYGELAEAFF. The chain joins TRBV6-5 to TRBJ1-1; D remains unclear. The ends were cut back, 6 bases at V and 6 bases at J, with 17 bases in the middle. The germline CDR1 and CDR2 sequences are MNHEY and SVGAGI. The CDR3 consists of 14 residues.

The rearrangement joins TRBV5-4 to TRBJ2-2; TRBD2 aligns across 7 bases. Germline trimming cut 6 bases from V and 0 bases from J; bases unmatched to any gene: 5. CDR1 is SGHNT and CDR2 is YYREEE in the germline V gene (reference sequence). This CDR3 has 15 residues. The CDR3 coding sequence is TGTGCCAGCAATATGGGAGGGACGAACACCGGGGAGCTGTTTTTT. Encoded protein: CASNMGGTNTGELFF.

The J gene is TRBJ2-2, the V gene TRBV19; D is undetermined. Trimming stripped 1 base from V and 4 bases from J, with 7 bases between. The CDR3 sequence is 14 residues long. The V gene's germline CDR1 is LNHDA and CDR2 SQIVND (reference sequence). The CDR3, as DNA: TGTGCCAGTAGTATAGTAAGTCCCACCGGGGAGCTGTTTTTT. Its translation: CASSIVSPTGELFF.

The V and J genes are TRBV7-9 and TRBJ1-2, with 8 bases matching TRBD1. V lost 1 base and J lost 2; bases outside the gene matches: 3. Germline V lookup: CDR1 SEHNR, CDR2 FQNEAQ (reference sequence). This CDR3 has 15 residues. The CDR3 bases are TGTGCCAGCAGCTTAGTCGGGGACAGGAACTATGGCTACACCTTC. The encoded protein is CASSLVGDRNYGYTF.

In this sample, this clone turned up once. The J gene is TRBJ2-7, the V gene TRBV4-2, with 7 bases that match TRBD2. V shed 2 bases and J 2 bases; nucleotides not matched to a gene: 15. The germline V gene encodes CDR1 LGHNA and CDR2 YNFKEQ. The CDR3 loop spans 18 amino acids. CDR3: CASSQRAVVLAEAYEQYF. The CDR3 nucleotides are TGTGCCAGCAGCCAAAGAGCTGTTGTCCTAGCGGAGGCCTACGAGCAGTACTTC.

In DNA, the CDR3 is TGTGCCAGTCGACGGGGGGATGTGGGTCAGCCCCAGCATTTT. Its translation is CASRRGDVGQPQHF. The gene calls are TRBV19 and TRBJ1-5; maybe TRBD1 (5 bases). The CDR3 has 14 amino acids. Germline values: CDR1 LNHDA, CDR2 SQIVND (reference sequence). Trimming removed 8 bases from V and 6 bases from J, with 17 bases in between.

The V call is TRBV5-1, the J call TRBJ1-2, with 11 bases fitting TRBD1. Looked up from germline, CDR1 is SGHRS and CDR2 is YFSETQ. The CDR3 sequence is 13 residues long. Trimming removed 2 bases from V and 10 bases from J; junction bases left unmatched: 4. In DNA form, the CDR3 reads TGCGCCAGCAGCTTAGGGACAGGGGGAGTCTACACCTTC. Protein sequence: CASSLGTGGVYTF.

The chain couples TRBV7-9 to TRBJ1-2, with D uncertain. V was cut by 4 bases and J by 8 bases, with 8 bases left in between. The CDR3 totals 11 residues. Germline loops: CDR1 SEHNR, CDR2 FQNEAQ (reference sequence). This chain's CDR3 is CASSSSGGYTF. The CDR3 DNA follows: TGTGCCAGCAGCTCGAGCGGGGGCTACACCTTC.

The CDR3 DNA sequence: TGTGCCAGCTCACCGCTCAGGGAAATGGGCACAGATACGCAGTATTTT. This encodes CASSPLREMGTDTQYF. The chain couples TRBV18 to TRBJ2-3; D is possibly TRBD1 (5 bases). CDR3 length equals 16 residues. Between the trimmed V and J ends, which lost 3 bases and 1 base, there was a span of 14 bases. The V gene's germline CDR1 is KGHSH and CDR2 LQKENI.

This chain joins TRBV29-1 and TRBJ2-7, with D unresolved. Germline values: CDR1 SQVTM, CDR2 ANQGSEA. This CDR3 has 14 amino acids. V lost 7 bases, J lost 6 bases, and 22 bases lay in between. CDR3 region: CSAYGEVYPSEQYF. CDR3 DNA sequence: TGCAGCGCCTACGGAGAGGTCTATCCCAGCGAGCAGTACTTC.

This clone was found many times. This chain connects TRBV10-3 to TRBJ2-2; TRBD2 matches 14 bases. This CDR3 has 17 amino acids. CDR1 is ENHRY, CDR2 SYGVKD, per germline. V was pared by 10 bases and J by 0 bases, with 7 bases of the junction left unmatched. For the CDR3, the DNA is TGTGCCACCCGGGGACTAGCGGGAGCCTCGAACACCGGGGAGCTGTTTTTT. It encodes CATRGLAGASNTGELFF.

The CDR3: CASRTRGYNEQFF. Here the CDR3 DNA reads TGTGCCAGCAGGACGAGGGGTTACAATGAGCAGTTCTTC. The rearrangement uses TRBV6-5 and TRBJ2-1, with D tentatively TRBD1 or TRBD2 (5 bases each). The CDR3 runs to 13 residues. The V gene's germline CDR1 is MNHEY and CDR2 SVGAGI. Trimming took 6 bases from V and 4 from J, leaving 10 bases between them.

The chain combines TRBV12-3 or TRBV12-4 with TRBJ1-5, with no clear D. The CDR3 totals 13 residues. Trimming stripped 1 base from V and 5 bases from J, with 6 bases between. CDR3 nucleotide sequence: TGTGCCAGCAGTTTAGGCGGTGATCAGCCCCAGCATTTT. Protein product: CASSLGGDQPQHF.